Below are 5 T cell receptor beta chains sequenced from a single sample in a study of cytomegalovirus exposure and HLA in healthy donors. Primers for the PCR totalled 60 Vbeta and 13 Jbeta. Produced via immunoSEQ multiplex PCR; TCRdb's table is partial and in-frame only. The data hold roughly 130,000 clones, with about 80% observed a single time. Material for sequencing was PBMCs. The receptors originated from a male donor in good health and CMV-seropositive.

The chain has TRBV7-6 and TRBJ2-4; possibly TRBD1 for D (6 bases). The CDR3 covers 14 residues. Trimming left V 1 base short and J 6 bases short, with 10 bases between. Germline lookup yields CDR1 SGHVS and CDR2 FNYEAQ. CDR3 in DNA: TGTGCCAGCAGCTTAGGGGACATTACAAACATTCAGTACTTC. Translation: CASSLGDITNIQYF.

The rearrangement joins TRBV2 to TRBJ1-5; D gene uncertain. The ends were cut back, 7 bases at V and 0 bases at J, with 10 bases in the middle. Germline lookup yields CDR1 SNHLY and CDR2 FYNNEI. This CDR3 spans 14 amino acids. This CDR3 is CASTGHYSNQPQHF. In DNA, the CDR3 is TGTGCCAGCACGGGTCATTATAGCAATCAGCCCCAGCATTTT.

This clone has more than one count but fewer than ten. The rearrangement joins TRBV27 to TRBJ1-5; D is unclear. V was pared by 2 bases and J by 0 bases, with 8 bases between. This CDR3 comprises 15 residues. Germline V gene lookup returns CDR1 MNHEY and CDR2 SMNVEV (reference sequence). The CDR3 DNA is TGTGCCAGCAGTTTAGCCGGGAGTAGCAATCAGCCCCAGCATTTT. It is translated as CASSLAGSSNQPQHF.

This CDR3 is CASNLIPRGTGPNEQFF. The DNA of the CDR3 is TGTGCCAGCAACCTTATACCCCGGGGGACCGGGCCTAATGAGCAGTTCTTC. The V and J genes are TRBV5-4 and TRBJ2-1, with D possibly being TRBD2 (6 bases). The CDR3 runs 17 residues. CDR1 SGHNT and CDR2 YYREEE come from the germline V gene (reference sequence). V was cut by 6 bases and J by 7 bases, with 26 bases left in between. The full variable domain, rest sourced from reference TRBV5-4 and TRBJ2-1, is ETGVTQSPTHLIKTRGQQVTLRCSSQSGHNTVSWYQQALGQGPQFIFQYYREEENGRGNFPPRFSGLQFPNYSSELNVNALELDDSALYLCASNLIPRGTGPNEQFFGPGTRLTVL.

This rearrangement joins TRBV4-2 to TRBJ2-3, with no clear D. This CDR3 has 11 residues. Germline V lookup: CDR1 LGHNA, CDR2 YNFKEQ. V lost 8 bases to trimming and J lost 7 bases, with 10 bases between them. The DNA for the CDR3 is TGTGCCAGCCAAAATACAAATACGCAGTATTTT. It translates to CASQNTNTQYF.